This record looks at one T cell receptor beta chain sequence and its context. No antigen is known for it. The germline gene is not matched at one end of the junction; a read error may be the cause. This specimen comes from a study of identical twins. cDNA molecules carried unique molecular identifiers, and template switching added a universal primer site. TCRdb used MiXCR to reprocess the 5' RACE reads, holding one entry per CDR3 protein. The table shows some 1,700,000 distinct CDR3 sequences, with roughly 35% occurring only once. General study points: The authors drew conclusions from cross-sectional statistical analysis rather than following the same donors. Models predicted less out-of-frame TCR alpha sharing in monozygotic twins than was found.

The germline V gene has CDR1 MNHEY and CDR2 SMNVEV (reference sequence). This CDR3 has 17 amino acids. The clonotype was recovered from a newborn girl in good health. The sequencing input was cord blood. The V and J genes are TRBV27 and TRBJ1-2; perhaps TRBD1 as D (6 bases). DNA for the CDR3: TGTGCCCGCAGTCACTCGGCTATGCAGGGGTGGAGCTATGGCTACACCTTC. This gives the protein CARSHSAMQGWSYGYTF.